This entry lists 32 T cell receptor beta chains sequenced from one sample in a study of human T cells and chemical hapten exposure. Sample time point: pre-sensitization, week 0. Treatment given: therapeutic diphenylcyclopropenone sensitization with weekly scalp DPC. Unfractionated whole blood yielded the extracted total RNA. TCRdb independently ran MiXCR on the RACE reads; one entry per CDR3 protein. The sample includes 35,000 to 45,000 distinct CDR3 sequences, 12% of them seen just once. This sample comprised whole blood, obtained in connection with sensitization to the hapten diphenylcyclopropenone (DPC). All receptors derive from a woman aged 40-49 years with alopecia areata. Some clones in this sample may be carry-over from other donors' samples.

This clonotype was found a few times. The V and J genes are TRBV3-1 and TRBJ2-5; D possibly matches TRBD1 or TRBD2 (5 bases each). Germline-derived CDR1 and CDR2 are LGHDT and YNNKEL (reference sequence). V lost 5 bases, J lost 1 base, and 11 bases lay in between. This CDR3 spans 14 amino acids. The chain's CDR3 is CASSAGTTQETQYF. In DNA form, the CDR3 reads TGTGCCAGCAGCGCCGGGACCACCCAAGAGACCCAGTACTTC.

In this sample, this clonotype turned up a few times. The chain uses TRBV11-2 and TRBJ2-5; a weak D match, TRBD2 (6 bases). Trimming removed 5 bases from V and 1 base from J, with 17 bases in between. This CDR3 contains 16 residues. CDR1 SGHAT and CDR2 FQNNGV come from the germline V gene. CDR3 coding DNA: TGTGCCAGCAGCCCCCCCAGTGGGGAGGCCCAAGAGACCCAGTACTTC. Protein: CASSPPSGEAQETQYF.

This clonotype was recorded a few times. The chain combines TRBV28 with TRBJ1-2, with D possibly TRBD1 on 5 matching bases. The germline V gene has CDR1 MDHEN and CDR2 SYDVKM. Trimming removed 6 bases at V and 5 bases at J, with 16 bases between. This CDR3 has 14 amino acids. CDR3 region: CASSPGRGIYGYTF. CDR3 nucleotide sequence: TGTGCCAGCAGCCCGGGGAGGGGTATTTATGGCTACACCTTC.

V is TRBV7-2 and J is TRBJ1-3; no definite D call. This CDR3 comprises 14 residues. Germline V CDR1 and CDR2: SGHTA, FQGNSA. Trimming took off 1 base at V and 4 bases at J, with 8 bases between the two ends. The CDR3 is CASSLDPGGNTIYF. CDR3 nucleotide sequence: TGTGCCAGCAGCTTAGATCCTGGAGGAAACACCATATATTTT.

The V gene is TRBV29-1, the J gene TRBJ2-7; 14 nucleotides line up with TRBD2. The CDR3 has 14 residues. Looked up from germline, CDR1 is SQVTM and CDR2 is ANQGSEA. With V trimmed by 4 bases and J by 7 bases, 6 bases remained unmatched. The CDR3 here is CSVAGLAGVGEQYF. The CDR3 nucleotides read TGCAGCGTTGCGGGACTAGCGGGAGTCGGGGAGCAGTACTTC.

This chain links TRBV11-3 with TRBJ2-2; D not certain. Looked up from germline, CDR1 is SGHNT and CDR2 is YENEEA. V lost 6 bases, J lost 1 base, and 12 bases lay in between. The length of the CDR3 is 15 residues. This CDR3 is CASSPPGLNTGELFF. In DNA form, the CDR3 reads TGTGCCAGCAGTCCCCCGGGCTTGAACACCGGGGAGCTGTTTTTT.

This chain connects TRBV9 to TRBJ2-3; 10 positions match TRBD2. V was pared by 4 bases and J by 2 bases, with 13 bases of the junction left unmatched. The CDR3 length is 18 residues. The germline V gene has CDR1 SGDLS and CDR2 YYNGEE. CDR3 DNA: TGTGCCAGCAGCCCCGACCCTGGGACTAGCGTGGACACAGATACGCAGTATTTT. Its protein is CASSPDPGTSVDTDTQYF.

V and J are TRBV2 and TRBJ2-2; a weak D match, TRBD2 (6 bases). V was trimmed by 8 bases and J by 1 base, leaving 14 bases between them. The length of the CDR3 is 15 residues. Germline CDR1 is SNHLY and CDR2 is FYNNEI. The CDR3 region is CASRKGSGNTGELFF. The CDR3, as DNA: TGTGCCAGCCGTAAAGGTAGCGGGAACACCGGGGAGCTGTTTTTT.

The table lists this clonotype with a few counts. The chain has TRBV3-1 and TRBJ2-7; D unclear. The germline gives CDR1 LGHDT, CDR2 YNNKEL (reference sequence). The V gene lost 5 bases and the J gene lost 4 bases, with 12 bases spanning the gap. This CDR3 region has 13 residues. The CDR3 nucleotides are TGTGCCAGCAGCTCCATTGAACGGTACGAGCAGTACTTC. Protein sequence: CASSSIERYEQYF.

This clonotype has a count of ten or more. V usage is TRBV28 and J usage is TRBJ1-1; D not certain. Deletions cut 6 bases from V and 8 bases from J, with 13 bases between. This CDR3 has 12 amino acids. Germline-derived CDR1 and CDR2 are MDHEN and SYDVKM. The DNA of the CDR3 is TGTGCCAGCAGCTCCACCCCGCCAGAAGCTTTCTTT. This translates into CASSSTPPEAFF.

This clonotype was counted only a few times. This rearrangement joins TRBV29-1 to TRBJ2-5, with D uncertain. Trimming stripped 6 bases from V and 4 bases from J, with 6 bases between. This CDR3 has 10 amino acids. Per the germline V gene, CDR1 is SQVTM and CDR2 is ANQGSEA. The CDR3 reads CSVGAETQYF. CDR3 DNA sequence: TGCAGCGTAGGAGCAGAGACCCAGTACTTC.

This clonotype came up once. The rearrangement joins TRBV2 to TRBJ2-5; no reliable D call. V was shortened by 5 bases and J by 3 bases, with 16 bases between the two germline ends. CDR1 is SNHLY, CDR2 FYNNEI, per germline. The CDR3 extends over 15 amino acids. CDR3 sequence (DNA): TGTGCCAGCAGTTTCGGACCCCTAGGAAAAGAGACCCAGTACTTC. Translated, it gives CASSFGPLGKETQYF.

The rearrangement uses TRBV29-1 and TRBJ2-3, with TRBD1 as a possible D gene (6 bases). The CDR3 runs to 12 residues. Germline V lookup: CDR1 SQVTM, CDR2 ANQGSEA. Trimming cost V 4 bases and J 6 bases, with 11 bases left between them. CDR3 protein: CSVGGGSDTQYF. The CDR3 DNA follows: TGCAGCGTTGGAGGGGGATCGGATACGCAGTATTTT.

The chain is built from TRBV11-3 and TRBJ1-2; TRBD1 is a possible D gene (6 bases). This CDR3 has 16 amino acids. Germline lookup yields CDR1 SGHNT and CDR2 YENEEA. The V gene lost 5 bases and the J gene lost 2 bases, with 18 bases spanning the gap. The CDR3 protein is CASSGQKTGFNYGYTF. Written as DNA, the CDR3 is TGTGCCAGCAGCGGACAGAAAACAGGGTTCAACTATGGCTACACCTTC. The whole variable domain, remainder taken from reference TRBV11-3 and TRBJ1-2, is EAGVVQSPRYKIIEKKQPVAFWCNPISGHNTLYWYLQNLGQGPELLIRYENEEAVDDSQLPKDRFSAERLKGVDSTLKIQPAELGDSAVYLCASSGQKTGFNYGYTFGSGTRLTVV.

This clonotype was detected ten times or more. The chain recombines TRBV29-1 with TRBJ2-1; 12 bases align to TRBD2. The germline CDR1 and CDR2 sequences are SQVTM and ANQGSEA. CDR3 length: 12 amino acids. J was trimmed by 7 bases and V by 6 bases; bases with no gene match: 1. The CDR3: CSVGTSGNEQFF. The CDR3 coding sequence is TGCAGCGTAGGGACTAGCGGGAATGAGCAGTTCTTC.

The CDR3 loop is CASSVRVGDTQYF. In nucleotides, the CDR3 is TGTGCCAGCAGTGTCAGGGTCGGGGATACGCAGTATTTT. This chain joins TRBV25-1 and TRBJ2-3; tentatively, D is TRBD1 (5 bases). CDR1 and CDR2 (germline): MGHDK, SYGVNS. CDR3 size: 13 residues. The V gene lost 4 bases and the J gene lost 6 bases, with 11 bases spanning the gap.

This clonotype has a count of ten or more. The chain is built from TRBV28 and TRBJ2-7; the D call may be TRBD1 or TRBD2 (6 bases each). CDR1 is MDHEN, CDR2 SYDVKM, per germline. Deletions cut 8 bases from V and 6 bases from J, with 20 bases between. The CDR3 has 14 residues. The CDR3: CASLTTTGATEQYF. The CDR3 bases are TGTGCCAGCCTTACCACCACGGGGGCGACCGAGCAGTACTTC.

This clonotype has ten or more counts. The rearrangement links TRBV7-2 to TRBJ2-2, with D possibly being TRBD1 (5 bases). This CDR3 is built from 18 residues. Germline CDR1 SGHTA, CDR2 FQGNSA. V shed 4 bases and J shed 0 bases, with 18 bases lying between them. CDR3 coding DNA: TGTGCCAGCAGCTCGACAAGGGGATCTCCAACGAACACCGGGGAGCTGTTTTTT. Protein sequence: CASSSTRGSPTNTGELFF.

In its sample, this clonotype was seen many times. The V and J genes are TRBV15 and TRBJ2-2; D uncertain. Trimming shortened V by 1 base and J by 2 bases, and 5 bases separated the two germline ends. Looked up from germline, CDR1 is LNHNV and CDR2 is YYDKDF (reference sequence). The CDR3 consists of 14 residues. Here the CDR3 DNA reads TGTGCCACCAGCAGAGTAGGAAACACCGGGGAGCTGTTTTTT. Protein: CATSRVGNTGELFF. Full variable domain (remainder filled in from reference TRBV15 and TRBJ2-2): DAMVIQNPRYQVTQFGKPVTLSCSQTLNHNVMYWYQQKSSQAPKLLFHYYDKDFNNEADTPDNFQSRRPNTSFCFLDIRSPGLGDTAMYLCATSRVGNTGELFFGEGSRLTVL.

Worth noting for this clonotype: A read error may explain this, as a much larger clone is one base away. The genes are TRBV20-1 and TRBJ1-6, with TRBD1 as a possible D gene (6 bases). In germline, CDR1 is DFQATT, CDR2 SNEGSKA (reference sequence). The CDR3 loop spans 12 amino acids. The CDR3 spells CSATQGDSHLHF. In nucleotides, the CDR3 is TGCAGTGCTACACAGGGAGATTCACACCTCCACTTT.

This clonotype was seen many times. V is TRBV15 and J is TRBJ2-1; 7 bases are shared with TRBD1. Germline lookup yields CDR1 LNHNV and CDR2 YYDKDF (reference sequence). This CDR3 has 15 residues. V lost 2 bases to trimming and J lost 10 bases; unmatched junction nucleotides: 11. This chain's CDR3 is CATSRPTTGAREQFF. The CDR3 DNA reads as TGTGCCACCAGCAGACCCACAACAGGGGCGAGGGAGCAGTTCTTC.

The chain links TRBV6-6 to TRBJ2-5; 11 nucleotides align to TRBD2. The CDR3 consists of 13 residues. Trimming took 8 bases from V and 1 from J; bases not matched to a gene: 0. The germline V gene encodes CDR1 MNHNY and CDR2 SVGAGI (reference sequence). The CDR3 bases are TGTGCCAGCGGGACTAGCGGCCAAGAGACCCAGTACTTC. Amino acids: CASGTSGQETQYF.

The chain recombines TRBV29-1 with TRBJ1-2; a weak D match, TRBD1 (5 bases). Trimming removed 2 bases at V and 4 bases at J, with 11 bases between. This CDR3 contains 13 residues. Germline values: CDR1 SQVTM, CDR2 ANQGSEA. This CDR3 is CSVERGDGYGYTF. DNA of the CDR3: TGCAGCGTTGAACGAGGGGATGGCTATGGCTACACCTTC.

In its sample, this clonotype was seen many times. This rearrangement joins TRBV6-1 to TRBJ2-2, with D unresolved. V lost 1 base and J 0 bases, leaving 6 bases between the germline ends. This CDR3 contains 15 residues. CDR1 and CDR2 from the germline V gene are MNHNS and SASEGT. The DNA for the CDR3 is TGTGCCAGCAGTGAAGTCAGGTCGAACACCGGGGAGCTGTTTTTT. Its translation: CASSEVRSNTGELFF.

This clonotype was seen repeatedly, ten times or more. The rearrangement uses TRBV7-2 and TRBJ1-4; no firm D call. The length of the CDR3 is 17 residues. Per germline, CDR1 SGHTA and CDR2 FQGNSA. Between the trimmed V and J ends, which lost 7 bases and 0 bases, there was a span of 18 bases. CDR3 sequence (DNA): TGTGCCAGCATCAACACCCCAAGTTATGCAACTAATGAAAAACTGTTTTTT. Translation: CASINTPSYATNEKLFF. Complete variable domain (other parts from reference TRBV7-2 and TRBJ1-4): GAGVSQSPSNKVTEKGKDVELRCDPISGHTALYWYRQSLGQGLEFLIYFQGNSAPDKSGLPSDRFSAERTGGSVSTLTIQRTQQEDSAVYLCASINTPSYATNEKLFFGSGTQLSVL.

This clonotype came up a few times. The rearrangement links TRBV18 to TRBJ1-2; 9 nucleotides line up with TRBD1. V gave up 0 bases and J gave up 2 bases; unmatched junction bases: 4. This CDR3 region has 16 residues. Germline CDR1 KGHSH, CDR2 LQKENI. CDR3 protein: CASSPPIGTGNYGYTF. The DNA for the CDR3 is TGTGCCAGCTCACCACCTATCGGGACAGGGAACTATGGCTACACCTTC.

Many counts were recorded for this clonotype. The gene calls are TRBV29-1 and TRBJ2-1, with 11 bases that match TRBD2. From germline, CDR1 is SQVTM and CDR2 ANQGSEA. The trim removed 1 base at V and 0 bases at J, leaving 8 bases unmatched. The CDR3 totals 18 residues. CDR3 amino acids: CSVEGTSGRSSSYNEQFF. In DNA form, the CDR3 reads TGCAGCGTTGAAGGGACTAGCGGGCGATCAAGCTCCTACAATGAGCAGTTCTTC.

The gene calls are TRBV29-1 and TRBJ2-7, with D possibly being TRBD2 (6 bases). CDR1 and CDR2 (germline): SQVTM, ANQGSEA. The V end was cut by 3 bases, the J end by 0 bases, with 12 bases between. The CDR3 has 14 residues. The CDR3 region is CSVDEWRGSYEQYF. Here the CDR3 DNA reads TGCAGCGTTGACGAATGGCGGGGCTCCTACGAGCAGTACTTC.

About this clonotype itself: This may be a read error: a much more frequent sequence differs by one nucleotide. The CDR3 protein is CAISEAGQDSYEQYF. The CDR3 DNA is TGTGCCATCAGTGAGGCGGGACAGGACTCCTACGAGCAGTACTTC. The chain is built from TRBV10-3 and TRBJ2-7, with TRBD1 matching 8 bases. V was clipped by 2 bases and J by 0 bases; unmatched bases: 3. CDR3 length equals 15 residues. Germline-derived CDR1 and CDR2 are ENHRY and SYGVKD.

This clonotype was observed at least ten times. The chain links TRBV7-9 to TRBJ1-6; a weak D match, TRBD1 (6 bases). The germline V and J ends were trimmed by 6 bases and 8 bases, with 20 bases remaining between them. Germline-derived CDR1 and CDR2 are SEHNR and FQNEAQ (reference sequence). The CDR3 runs 16 residues. CDR3 nucleotide sequence: TGTGCCAGCAGGATGAGAGGGGGAACGCGGTATTCACCCCTCCACTTT. It encodes CASRMRGGTRYSPLHF.

By share, this clonotype ranks as medium-sized (0.01 to 0.1%). This chain links TRBV29-1 with TRBJ2-4, with TRBD2 matching over 14 bases. Germline values: CDR1 SQVTM, CDR2 ANQGSEA. This CDR3 region has 14 residues. Unmatched junction bases numbered 6, after V lost 6 bases and J lost 8 bases. CDR3 in amino acids: CSVGGLAGEHIQYF. As DNA, the CDR3 is TGCAGCGTGGGGGGACTAGCGGGAGAGCACATTCAGTACTTC. The variable domain in full, with the rest retrieved from reference TRBV29-1 and TRBJ2-4, is SAVISQKPSRDICQRGTSLTIQCQVDSQVTMMFWYRQQPGQSLTLIATANQGSEATYESGFVIDKFPISRPNLTFSTLTVSNMSPEDSSIYLCSVGGLAGEHIQYFGAGTRLSVL.

The sample holds a few counts of this clonotype. V gene TRBV29-1 combines with J gene TRBJ2-2; a weak D match, TRBD1 (6 bases). CDR1 and CDR2 from the germline V gene are SQVTM and ANQGSEA. This CDR3 is built from 12 residues. The V gene lost 8 bases and the J gene lost 0 bases, with 7 bases spanning the gap. CDR3 sequence reads: CSTGTNTGELFF. DNA for the CDR3: TGCAGCACAGGGACGAACACCGGGGAGCTGTTTTTT.